These 22 T cell receptor beta chains came from one sample sequenced in a study of T cell changes during pregnancy in multiple sclerosis. The protocol was immunoSEQ multiplex PCR, while the TCRdb copy is restricted to in-frame clones and leaves out a portion. In the table there are over 90,000 clones, about nine tenths of which are singletons. The sequencing here drew on peripheral blood, taken in the second trimester of pregnancy. These receptors all come from a female donor in good health, enrolled as a control in a pregnancy study.

The chain is built from TRBV7-9 and TRBJ2-7, with a weak D call TRBD1 (6 bases). CDR1 and CDR2 (germline): SEHNR, FQNEAQ (reference sequence). The CDR3 extends over 17 amino acids. V lost 2 bases, J lost 2 bases, and 19 bases lay in between. Here the CDR3 DNA reads TGTGCCAGCAGCTTACCTAAACAGGGCCCGTATCCCTACGAGCAGTACTTC. Amino acids: CASSLPKQGPYPYEQYF.

This rearrangement joins TRBV5-6 to TRBJ2-5; D is possibly TRBD1 (7 bases). The CDR3 sequence is 14 residues long. V was pared by 4 bases and J by 2 bases, with 12 bases between. Germline V CDR1 and CDR2: SGHDT, YYEEEE. In DNA form, the CDR3 reads TGTGCCAGCAGCCTGGAGGGACAGCAAGAGACCCAGTACTTC. Its translation is CASSLEGQQETQYF.

The V gene is TRBV7-6, the J gene TRBJ1-2, with 8 nucleotides matching TRBD1. After removal of 5 bases from V and 6 bases from J, the junction contained 8 bases not matched to a gene. Germline V gene data show CDR1 as SGHVS and CDR2 as FNYEAQ. This CDR3 spans 14 amino acids. CDR3 nucleotide sequence: TGTGCCAGCAGCCTTGGACAGGGTCAAAATGGCTACACCTTC. Its protein product is CASSLGQGQNGYTF.

The chain employs TRBV10-1 and TRBJ2-5; TRBD2 matches at 7 bases. The junction had 7 bases not matched to a gene; V was cut back by 10 bases and J by 2 bases. This CDR3 comprises 13 residues. Germline V gene data show CDR1 as WNHNN and CDR2 as SYGVQD (reference sequence). Here the CDR3 DNA reads TGCGCCATCACGGGGGGTGGGCAAGAGACCCAGTACTTC. Translated, it gives CAITGGGQETQYF.

The chain links TRBV6-5 to TRBJ1-1; tentative D call: TRBD1 (5 bases). CDR3 length equals 14 residues. The germline V gene has CDR1 MNHEY and CDR2 SVGAGI. V gave up 4 bases and J gave up 4 bases, with 13 bases separating them. CDR3 amino acids: CASSLQRGVTEAFF. CDR3 in DNA: TGTGCCAGCAGTTTACAAAGGGGCGTCACTGAAGCTTTCTTT.

The rearrangement uses TRBV30 and TRBJ2-7; 9 bases map to TRBD1. The ends lost 5 bases at V and 2 bases at J; junction bases unmatched: 10. The germline gives CDR1 GTSNPN, CDR2 SVGIG (reference sequence). The CDR3 is 15 amino acids. The CDR3 here is CAWSLTGTGTYEQYF. The CDR3 region has the DNA TGTGCCTGGTCGCTCACCGGGACAGGGACCTACGAGCAGTACTTC.

The chain is built from TRBV9 and TRBJ2-1; a weak D match, TRBD2 (7 bases). In germline, CDR1 is SGDLS, CDR2 YYNGEE. This CDR3 has 21 residues. Trimming took off 4 bases at V and 1 base at J, with 30 bases between the two ends. CDR3 coding DNA: TGTGCCAGCAGCCGACAGGATAGTCGGCTCGGCGGGAGTTTATCCTACAATGAGCAGTTCTTC. Its translation: CASSRQDSRLGGSLSYNEQFF.

CDR3 loop: CASSPGTGGEASGNTIYF. The CDR3 DNA sequence: TGTGCCAGCAGCCCTGGGACAGGAGGGGAGGCCTCTGGAAACACCATATATTTT. The J gene is TRBJ1-3, the V gene TRBV4-2; 8 bases match TRBD1. The ends lost 4 bases at V and 0 bases at J; junction bases unmatched: 11. Germline CDR1 reads LGHNA; CDR2 reads YNFKEQ. This CDR3 is 18 amino acids long.

The V call is TRBV10-3, the J call TRBJ1-3; D unclear. The CDR3 consists of 15 residues. Between the trimmed V and J ends, which lost 3 bases and 0 bases, there was a span of 9 bases. Germline V gene data show CDR1 as ENHRY and CDR2 as SYGVKD. CDR3 amino acids: CAISDTVNSGNTIYF. As DNA, the CDR3 is TGTGCCATCAGTGACACGGTGAACTCTGGAAACACCATATATTTT.

The chain links TRBV6-5 to TRBJ1-1; 9 nucleotides match TRBD1. Germline V lookup: CDR1 MNHEY, CDR2 SVGAGI. The CDR3 length is 14 residues. After removal of 7 bases from V and 0 bases from J, the junction contained 3 bases not matched to a gene. The CDR3 DNA reads as TGTGCCAGCACACGGGACAGGGTGAACACTGAAGCTTTCTTT. Translated: CASTRDRVNTEAFF.

The rearrangement joins TRBV6-6 to TRBJ2-3, with D perhaps TRBD1 (6 bases). The CDR3 loop spans 14 amino acids. V lost 5 bases and J lost 2, with 11 bases in between. Germline CDR1 MNHNY, CDR2 SVGAGI (reference sequence). CDR3 coding DNA: TGTGCCAGCAGTGCCCGGGACAACACAGATACGCAGTATTTT. It translates to CASSARDNTDTQYF.

The chain is built from TRBV4-1 and TRBJ1-2; D is possibly TRBD1 (6 bases). This CDR3 spans 15 amino acids. Trimming took off 7 bases at V and 3 bases at J, with 18 bases between the two ends. The V gene's germline CDR1 is MGHRA and CDR2 YSYEKL. The CDR3 DNA reads TGCGCCAGCACCGGACAGACAACGAGGGACTATGGCTACACCTTC. Translated, it gives CASTGQTTRDYGYTF.

CDR3 protein: CASSQNPPQGNEQFF. CDR3 in DNA: TGTGCCAGCAGCCAAAACCCCCCCCAGGGGAATGAGCAGTTCTTC. The V gene is TRBV28, the J gene TRBJ2-1; maybe TRBD1 (6 bases). Trimming removed 6 bases at V and 7 bases at J, with 19 bases between. Germline CDR1 MDHEN, CDR2 SYDVKM. The CDR3 spans 15 residues.

This rearrangement joins TRBV5-1 to TRBJ2-1; 10 positions agree with TRBD1. CDR3 length: 17 residues. The V gene's germline CDR1 is SGHRS and CDR2 YFSETQ. After removal of 4 bases from V and 2 bases from J, the junction contained 9 bases not matched to a gene. CDR3 in amino acids: CASSTTGTGVTYNEQFF. CDR3 nucleotide sequence: TGCGCCAGCAGCACCACCGGGACAGGGGTGACCTACAATGAGCAGTTCTTC.

The gene calls are TRBV9 and TRBJ2-1; 10 positions agree with TRBD2. Trimming at V came to 4 bases and at J to 7 bases, leaving 14 bases not matched to a gene. Germline values: CDR1 SGDLS, CDR2 YYNGEE. This CDR3 has 17 amino acids. The CDR3: CASSPGEIVAGGNEQFF. The CDR3 DNA follows: TGTGCCAGCAGCCCGGGGGAAATAGTAGCGGGAGGTAATGAGCAGTTCTTC.

This chain uses TRBV7-8 with TRBJ2-1, with TRBD1 as a possible D gene (6 bases). The CDR3 is 15 residues long. CDR1 and CDR2 (germline): SGHVS, FQNEAQ. V was cut by 5 bases and J by 1 base, with 12 bases left in between. The DNA for the CDR3 is TGTGCCAGCAGCCGAGGACAGTTTTCCTACAATGAGCAGTTCTTC. This encodes CASSRGQFSYNEQFF.

This rearrangement joins TRBV19 to TRBJ2-1, with D possibly matching TRBD2 (5 bases). The CDR3 extends over 14 amino acids. Germline CDR1 LNHDA, CDR2 SQIVND (reference sequence). V was trimmed by 5 bases and J by 8 bases, leaving 16 bases between them. The CDR3 loop reads CASSPGRGNHEQFF. In DNA form, the CDR3 reads TGTGCCAGTAGTCCGGGGAGAGGGAACCATGAGCAGTTCTTC.

In its sample, this clone was seen once. The chain couples TRBV6-5 to TRBJ1-2; 8 nucleotides line up with TRBD1. The CDR3 consists of 15 residues. Trimming at V came to 1 base and at J to 3 bases, leaving 4 bases not matched to a gene. CDR1 is MNHEY and CDR2 is SVGAGI in the germline V gene. CDR3 sequence: CASSYFQTGDYGYTF. The DNA of the CDR3 is TGTGCCAGCAGTTACTTCCAGACAGGGGACTATGGCTACACCTTC.

This clone was counted only a few times. Relative to the germline gene, one junction end is altered; a read error may explain this. The V and J genes are TRBV7-7 and TRBJ2-1; TRBD2 aligns across 14 bases. Germline loops: CDR1 SSHAT, CDR2 FNYEAQ (reference sequence). CDR3 size: 16 residues. CDR3 sequence reads: CASSLGTSGRVSEQFF. The DNA for the CDR3 is TGTGCTAGCAGCTTAGGGACTAGCGGGAGAGTTAGTGAGCAGTTCTTC. The full variable domain, with the rest looked up from reference TRBV7-7 and TRBJ2-1, is GAGVSQSPRYKVTKRGQDVTLRCDPISSHATLYWYQQALGQGPEFLTYFNYEAQPDKSGLPSDRFSAERPEGSISTLTIQRTEQRDSAMYRCASSLGTSGRVSEQFFGPGTRLTVL.

Here the CDR3 DNA reads TGTGCCAGCAGTTACTCGTCCCGTGCAGGCCTCTATGGCTACACCTTC. It encodes CASSYSSRAGLYGYTF. V is TRBV6-5 and J is TRBJ1-2; D gene unclear. Germline V CDR1 and CDR2: MNHEY, SVGAGI. The CDR3 spans 16 residues. V was shortened by 0 bases and J by 4 bases, with 15 bases between the two germline ends.

J is TRBJ2-7 and V is TRBV6-1; 7 bases align to TRBD1. J was trimmed by 4 bases and V by 4 bases; bases with no gene match: 4. CDR1 MNHNS and CDR2 SASEGT come from the germline V gene. The CDR3 covers 13 residues. This chain's CDR3 is CASSAGQYYEQYF. CDR3 nucleotide sequence: TGTGCCAGCAGTGCGGGACAGTATTACGAGCAGTACTTC.

V is TRBV6-5 and J is TRBJ1-5, with a possible D match to TRBD1 (6 bases). Trimming shortened V by 7 bases and J by 9 bases, and 19 bases separated the two germline ends. CDR1 MNHEY and CDR2 SVGAGI come from the germline V gene. This CDR3 contains 14 residues. The CDR3 loop reads CASTQQGPVGPQHF. The DNA for the CDR3 is TGTGCCAGCACCCAACAGGGCCCCGTGGGGCCCCAGCATTTT.